This T cell receptor beta chain comes out of a study of T cells in Graves' hyperthyroidism and ophthalmopathy. Overall study results and limits: Separating ophthalmopathy from stable hyperthyroidism was achieved by a 13 V-J model.

Amplification targeted TCR beta CDR3 regions from RNA transcripts. Carried out on the TCR CDR3, a first-round RT-PCR used the HTBI primer set. MiXCR was run by TCRdb on the multiplex PCR reads, yielding one entry per CDR3 protein. The sample gives fewer than 250,000 distinct CDR3 sequences, about a sixth of which show up once; 50% is in the top ten. Trimming shortened V by 4 bases and J by 1 base, and 11 bases separated the two germline ends. CDR3 length equals 14 residues. In germline, CDR1 is SGHRS, CDR2 YFSETQ. In this sample, this clonotype turned up many times. Antigen specificity is unknown. The sample was blood. This chain joins TRBV5-1 and TRBJ1-1; D is perhaps TRBD1 (6 bases). The sequence was obtained from a man in his fifties with Graves' hyperthyroidism. The CDR3 sequence is CASSGATGNTEAFF. The CDR3 nucleotides read TGCGCCAGCAGCGGGGCGACAGGGAACACTGAAGCTTTCTTT.